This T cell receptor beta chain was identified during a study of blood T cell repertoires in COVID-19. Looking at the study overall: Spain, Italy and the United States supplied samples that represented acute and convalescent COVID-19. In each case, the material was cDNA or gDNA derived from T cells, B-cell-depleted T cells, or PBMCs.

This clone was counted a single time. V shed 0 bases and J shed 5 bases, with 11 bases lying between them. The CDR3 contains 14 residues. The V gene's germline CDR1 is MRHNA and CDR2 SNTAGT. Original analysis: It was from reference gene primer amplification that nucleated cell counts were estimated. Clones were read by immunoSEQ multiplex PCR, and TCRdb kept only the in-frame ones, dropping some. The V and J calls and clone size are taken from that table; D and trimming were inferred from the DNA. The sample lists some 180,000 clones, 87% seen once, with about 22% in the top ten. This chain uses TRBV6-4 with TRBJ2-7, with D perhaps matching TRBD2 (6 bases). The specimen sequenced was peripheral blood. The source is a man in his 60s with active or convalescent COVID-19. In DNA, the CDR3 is TGTGCCAGCAGTGACTCCCGGGGGACCGACGAGCAGTACTTC. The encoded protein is CASSDSRGTDEQYF.